A single T cell receptor beta chain is shown here with its context. Enrolled through a virtual design, the participants were between roughly 18 and 100 years of age and came from 24 US areas. Participant reports of clinical history set cohort assignment. The data originate from a study of blood T cell repertoires in COVID-19. Study-wide context: Samples came from the United States, Italy and Spain, spanning acute and convalescent COVID-19.

Only in-frame clones appear in the TCRdb table, and some are missing; sequencing was by immunoSEQ multiplex PCR. The table has a few hundred thousand clones, over 75% seen once. The CDR3 is 15 residues long. The V end lost 2 bases, the J end lost 8 bases, and 17 bases lay between the germline ends. Germline V gene data show CDR1 as SGHRS and CDR2 as YFSETQ. The source of this sequence is a man aged 25-45 years who had recovered from COVID-19. The chain recombines TRBV5-1 with TRBJ1-3; D perhaps matches TRBD1 (6 bases). Sequencing input: PBMCs or T cells enriched from blood (not recorded which). CDR3 in DNA: TGCGCCAGCAGCTTTGGAGGCAGGGGTTTAGACACCATATATTTT. Amino acid sequence: CASSFGGRGLDTIYF.